The 5 T cell receptor beta chains in this list originate from one sample, sequenced in a study of cytomegalovirus exposure and HLA in healthy donors. Both 60 Vbeta primers and 13 Jbeta primers went into the PCR. Repertoires were generated with immunoSEQ multiplex PCR, while TCRdb's copy carries only in-frame clones and drops some. The table shows roughly 280,000 clones, with approximately 70% occurring only once. Sample: PBMCs. The origin of the receptors is a female donor in good health and CMV-seronegative.

This clone has a single count. This rearrangement joins TRBV28 to TRBJ2-1; 10 bases map to TRBD1. J gave up 8 bases and V 2 bases, and 3 bases lay outside the gene matches. CDR3 size: 14 residues. The germline CDR1 and CDR2 sequences are MDHEN and SYDVKM. DNA of the CDR3: TGTGCCAGCAGTTTACCCGGGACAGGGGATGAGCAGTTCTTC. Translated: CASSLPGTGDEQFF.

The chain couples TRBV5-1 to TRBJ1-2, with D possibly TRBD1 on 5 matching bases. CDR1 is SGHRS and CDR2 is YFSETQ in the germline V gene. CDR3 length: 16 residues. The V and J ends lost 1 base and 4 bases respectively, with 17 bases between them. CDR3 in amino acids: CASSLTPGMGGYGYTF. The CDR3 DNA sequence: TGCGCCAGCAGCTTGACCCCAGGGATGGGGGGCTATGGCTACACCTTC.

This clone was counted only a few times. The rearrangement joins TRBV7-9 to TRBJ2-7; possibly TRBD2 for D (6 bases). This CDR3 has 17 amino acids. V lost 1 base and J 3 bases, leaving 19 bases between the germline ends. Germline assignment: CDR1 SEHNR and CDR2 FQNEAQ (reference sequence). CDR3 amino acids: CASSLGPGALARYEQYF. CDR3 coding DNA: TGTGCCAGCAGCTTAGGCCCCGGGGCTCTAGCGCGCTACGAGCAGTACTTC.

Only a few counts were recorded for this clone. The gene calls are TRBV7-6 and TRBJ2-1, with D possibly being TRBD2 (5 bases). V lost 3 bases and J lost 5, with 20 bases in between. There are 17 residues in the CDR3. The V gene's germline CDR1 is SGHVS and CDR2 FNYEAQ. CDR3 nucleotides: TGTGCCAGCAGCTTCCCCCAAGGCCAGCAGACTAACAATGAGCAGTTCTTC. It codes for CASSFPQGQQTNNEQFF.

The chain joins TRBV5-1 to TRBJ2-3; 7 positions match TRBD1. The J segment lost 0 bases and the V segment lost 2 bases, leaving 12 bases of the junction unmatched. Germline V gene sequence: CDR1 SGHRS, CDR2 YFSETQ. This CDR3 spans 18 amino acids. DNA for the CDR3: TGCGCCAGCAGCTTCATCGGGACAGCGATTCCTAGCACAGATACGCAGTATTTT. Protein: CASSFIGTAIPSTDTQYF.